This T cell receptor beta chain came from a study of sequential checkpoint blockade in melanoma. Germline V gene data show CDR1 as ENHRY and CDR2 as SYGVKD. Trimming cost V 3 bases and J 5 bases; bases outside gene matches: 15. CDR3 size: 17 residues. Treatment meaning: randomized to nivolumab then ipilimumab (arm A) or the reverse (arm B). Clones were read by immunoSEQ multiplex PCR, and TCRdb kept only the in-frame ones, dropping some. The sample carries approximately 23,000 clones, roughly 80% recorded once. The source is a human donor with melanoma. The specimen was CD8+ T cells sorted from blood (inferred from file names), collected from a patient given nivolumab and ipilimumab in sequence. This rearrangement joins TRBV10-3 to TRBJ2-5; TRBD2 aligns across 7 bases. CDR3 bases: TGTGCCATCAGTGACCTGCCGGGACTACCGTCCGGGGAGACCCAGTACTTC. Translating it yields CAISDLPGLPSGETQYF.